A single sample is the source of the 24 T cell receptor beta chains below, sequenced in a study of cytomegalovirus exposure and HLA in healthy donors. This PCR relied on a set of 60 Vbeta primers and 13 Jbeta primers. This table comes from immunoSEQ multiplex PCR, and its TCRdb copy is limited to in-frame clones, with some not included. The sample data list approximately 92,000 clones. What was sequenced was PBMCs. All receptors come from a woman aged 25 to 39 in good health and CMV-seronegative.

The CDR3 DNA reads as TGTGCCAGCAGTGGAGGTCAGGGGGAAGGCTACGAGCAGTACTTC. It codes for CASSGGQGEGYEQYF. This chain uses TRBV6-4 with TRBJ2-7; 7 bases are a match to TRBD1. The CDR3 sequence is 15 residues long. V dropped 4 bases and J dropped 3; count of bases not matched to a gene: 9. Germline values: CDR1 MRHNA, CDR2 SNTAGT.

The gene calls are TRBV5-6 and TRBJ2-3; D call uncertain. V shed 4 bases and J shed 9 bases, with 15 bases lying between them. Per germline, CDR1 SGHDT and CDR2 YYEEEE. The CDR3 loop spans 13 amino acids. The CDR3 sequence is CASSPLGRETQYF. The CDR3 DNA reads TGTGCCAGCAGCCCCCTTGGGCGAGAGACGCAGTATTTT. Looking up the rest from reference TRBV5-6 and TRBJ2-3 gives the full variable domain: DAGVTQSPTHLIKTRGQQVTLRCSPKSGHDTVSWYQQALGQGPQFIFQYYEEEERQRGNFPDRFSGHQFPNYSSELNVNALLLGDSALYLCASSPLGRETQYFGPGTRLTVL.

J is TRBJ2-1 and V is TRBV7-8, with D possibly matching TRBD1 (5 bases). Trimming shortened V by 4 bases and J by 8 bases, and 18 bases separated the two germline ends. Looked up from germline, CDR1 is SGHVS and CDR2 is FQNEAQ. The CDR3 contains 15 residues. This CDR3 is CASSSAVGRRDEQFF. In nucleotides, the CDR3 is TGTGCCAGCAGCTCCGCGGTGGGGCGCCGGGATGAGCAGTTCTTC.

V is TRBV19 and J is TRBJ1-4; D remains ambiguous. This CDR3 spans 15 amino acids. Trimming removed 5 bases from V and 0 bases from J, with 10 bases in between. The germline V gene encodes CDR1 LNHDA and CDR2 SQIVND (reference sequence). CDR3 protein: CASSARSSTNEKLFF. In nucleotides, the CDR3 is TGTGCCAGTAGTGCTCGGTCCTCAACTAATGAAAAACTGTTTTTT. Combining the CDR3 with reference TRBV19 and TRBJ1-4 gives the whole variable domain DGGITQSPKYLFRKEGQNVTLSCEQNLNHDAMYWYRQDPGQGLRLIYYSQIVNDFQKGDIAEGYSVSREKKESFPLTVTSAQKNPTAFYLCASSARSSTNEKLFFGSGTQLSVL.

The genes are TRBV6-5 and TRBJ1-5, with D hard to call. Germline CDR1 and CDR2: MNHEY and SVGAGI. Trimming stripped 0 bases from V and 5 bases from J, with 8 bases between. The CDR3 loop spans 14 amino acids. CDR3 residues: CASSYSERYQPQHF. CDR3 nucleotides: TGTGCCAGCAGTTACTCAGAGAGGTATCAGCCCCAGCATTTT.

The chain carries TRBV19 and TRBJ2-7; TRBD2 aligns across 7 bases. Germline CDR1 and CDR2: LNHDA and SQIVND (reference sequence). There are 17 residues in the CDR3. V gave up 5 bases and J gave up 3 bases; unmatched junction bases: 16. The CDR3 is CASSSPPGLLWSYEQYF. The CDR3 DNA is TGTGCCAGTAGTTCTCCCCCGGGACTACTCTGGAGCTACGAGCAGTACTTC.

The rearrangement uses TRBV7-8 and TRBJ2-7, with D maybe TRBD2 (6 bases). The germline V gene has CDR1 SGHVS and CDR2 FQNEAQ. The CDR3 length is 17 residues. V was pared by 1 base and J by 0 bases, with 16 bases between. CDR3: CASSLVGLARSSYEQYF. Written as DNA, the CDR3 is TGTGCCAGCAGCTTAGTAGGGCTAGCGCGAAGCTCCTACGAGCAGTACTTC. Combining the CDR3 with reference TRBV7-8 and TRBJ2-7 gives the whole variable domain GAGVSQSPRYKVAKRGQDVALRCDPISGHVSLFWYQQALGQGPEFLTYFQNEAQLDKSGLPSDRFFAERPEGSVSTLKIQRTQQEDSAVYLCASSLVGLARSSYEQYFGPGTRLTVT.

This chain links TRBV6-6 with TRBJ1-2; no reliable D call. The CDR3 is 11 amino acids. V lost 6 bases and J lost 3, with 5 bases in between. Germline assignment: CDR1 MNHNY and CDR2 SVGAGI (reference sequence). The CDR3 nucleotides read TGTGCCAGCAGGCGGGACTATGGCTACACCTTC. This translates into CASRRDYGYTF.

CDR3 protein: CAISPDRGGQPQHF. DNA of the CDR3: TGTGCCATCAGCCCGGACAGGGGTGGTCAGCCCCAGCATTTT. The chain recombines TRBV10-3 with TRBJ1-5, with 9 bases aligning to TRBD1. CDR3 size: 14 residues. The trim removed 6 bases at V and 6 bases at J, leaving 6 bases unmatched. Germline loops: CDR1 ENHRY, CDR2 SYGVKD.

V gene TRBV28 combines with J gene TRBJ2-2, with 7 bases that match TRBD1. The trim removed 4 bases at V and 3 bases at J, leaving 5 bases unmatched. Germline V gene sequence: CDR1 MDHEN, CDR2 SYDVKM. The CDR3 extends over 15 amino acids. This chain's CDR3 is CASSSGQGDTGELFF. The CDR3 nucleotides read TGTGCCAGCAGTTCGGGGCAGGGGGACACCGGGGAGCTGTTTTTT.

This chain joins TRBV10-2 and TRBJ2-7, with 13 bases matching TRBD2. The CDR3 is 15 residues long. Germline CDR1 and CDR2: WSHSY and SAAADI. V lost 2 bases and J lost 4; bases outside the gene matches: 2. The DNA for the CDR3 is TGCGCCAGCAGTGAGGGACTAGCGGGAGTTTACGAGCAGTACTTC. As protein: CASSEGLAGVYEQYF.

The chain carries TRBV19 and TRBJ1-1; D ambiguous. Trimming removed 3 bases from V and 1 base from J, with 6 bases in between. Per germline, CDR1 LNHDA and CDR2 SQIVND (reference sequence). The CDR3 is 13 amino acids. CDR3 loop: CASSISWNTEAFF. CDR3 nucleotides: TGTGCCAGTAGTATCTCTTGGAACACTGAAGCTTTCTTT.

The chain combines TRBV6-5 with TRBJ2-7, with 8 bases fitting TRBD1. V lost 5 bases, J lost 5 bases, and 11 bases stayed unmatched. CDR3 length: 15 amino acids. Germline CDR1 reads MNHEY; CDR2 reads SVGAGI. CDR3 bases: TGTGCCAGCAGTACCGAAGCAGGGGGCATGGACGAGCAGTACTTC. Its translation: CASSTEAGGMDEQYF.

The V call is TRBV6-1, the J call TRBJ2-3; D remains ambiguous. The CDR3 covers 14 residues. CDR1 is MNHNS, CDR2 SASEGT, per germline. Trimming took off 3 bases at V and 0 bases at J, with 7 bases between the two ends. CDR3 in DNA: TGTGCCAGCAGTGAGAGTCTCAGCACAGATACGCAGTATTTT. This gives the protein CASSESLSTDTQYF.

V is TRBV2 and J is TRBJ2-2, with D possibly being TRBD2 (6 bases). From germline, CDR1 is SNHLY and CDR2 FYNNEI. Trimming left V 4 bases short and J 2 bases short, with 8 bases between. The CDR3 loop spans 14 amino acids. In DNA, the CDR3 is TGTGCCAGCAGTGGGAGGGTTAACACCGGGGAGCTGTTTTTT. Encoded protein: CASSGRVNTGELFF.

The chain employs TRBV19 and TRBJ1-1, with 7 bases matching TRBD1. This CDR3 comprises 14 residues. In germline, CDR1 is LNHDA, CDR2 SQIVND (reference sequence). V lost 5 bases and J lost 1; bases outside the gene matches: 4. CDR3 region: CASSSTGTNTEAFF. The CDR3, as DNA: TGTGCCAGTAGTTCGACAGGGACGAACACTGAAGCTTTCTTT.

V is TRBV7-3 and J is TRBJ1-2; D not certain. The germline gives CDR1 SGHTA, CDR2 FQGTGA. The V end was cut by 2 bases, the J end by 7 bases, with 11 bases between. The CDR3 consists of 13 residues. This CDR3 is CASSLDSLSGYTF. In nucleotides, the CDR3 is TGTGCCAGCAGCTTAGACTCCCTCTCTGGCTACACCTTC. Using reference TRBV7-3 and TRBJ1-2 for the parts outside the CDR3, the full variable domain is GAGVSQTPSNKVTEKGKYVELRCDPISGHTALYWYRQSLGQGPEFLIYFQGTGAADDSGLPNDRFFAVRPEGSVSTLKIQRTERGDSAVYLCASSLDSLSGYTFGSGTRLTVV.

This chain connects TRBV30 to TRBJ1-1; possibly TRBD1 for D (6 bases). CDR1 is GTSNPN and CDR2 is SVGIG in the germline V gene (reference sequence). This CDR3 has 14 residues. Between the trimmed V and J ends, which lost 1 base and 1 base, there was a span of 10 bases. DNA for the CDR3: TGTGCCTGGAGTGCTCGGACAGCGAACACTGAAGCTTTCTTT. Translated: CAWSARTANTEAFF.

The chain has TRBV4-2 and TRBJ2-7, with TRBD1 identical over 7 bases. The CDR3 runs 15 residues. The germline V gene encodes CDR1 LGHNA and CDR2 YNFKEQ. Trimming took 4 bases from V and 6 from J; bases not matched to a gene: 12. The CDR3 DNA reads TGTGCCAGCAGCCCCACGACAGGGACCTCTCTCGAGCAGTACTTC. Translating it yields CASSPTTGTSLEQYF.

The chain is built from TRBV18 and TRBJ2-6; the match to TRBD2 covers 8 bases. Unmatched junction bases numbered 9, after V lost 3 bases and J lost 2 bases. This CDR3 comprises 18 residues. Germline CDR1 is KGHSH and CDR2 is LQKENI. The CDR3 sequence: CASSPDGRVGPGANVLTF. CDR3 in DNA: TGTGCCAGCTCACCCGACGGGAGGGTGGGACCTGGGGCCAACGTCCTGACTTTC.

The chain uses TRBV7-3 and TRBJ2-1, with 8 bases aligning to TRBD2. The germline CDR1 and CDR2 sequences are SGHTA and FQGTGA. This CDR3 contains 16 residues. V was pared by 5 bases and J by 2 bases, with 8 bases of the junction left unmatched. The CDR3 DNA sequence: TGTGCCAGCAGCCCCCTCCCGCGGGGGGCCTACAATGAGCAGTTCTTC. Translating gives CASSPLPRGAYNEQFF.

The chain is built from TRBV21-1 and TRBJ2-7; TRBD1 is taken as the D call from the table, unchecked against the DNA. TRBV21-1 is a known pseudogene. The length of the CDR3 is 14 residues. The CDR3 DNA reads as TGTGCCAGCTACGTAGGGTGGGGCGGTGGAGAGCAGTACTTC. Its protein product is CASYVGWGGGEQYF.

CDR3 sequence (DNA): TGCAGCGCGGGACAGGGGGCGCTCACTGAAGCTTTCTTT. Translated, it gives CSAGQGALTEAFF. The V call is TRBV29-1, the J call TRBJ1-1; TRBD1 matches 12 bases. V trimming: 7 bases; J trimming: 4 bases; junction bases outside the gene matches: 4. This CDR3 is 13 amino acids long. The germline V gene encodes CDR1 SQVTM and CDR2 ANQGSEA.

This sequence joins TRBV15 and TRBJ2-1; D gene uncertain. CDR1 LNHNV and CDR2 YYDKDF come from the germline V gene (reference sequence). V was trimmed by 0 bases and J by 7 bases, leaving 7 bases between them. This CDR3 is built from 13 residues. CDR3 residues: CATSREIVNEQFF. The DNA of the CDR3 is TGTGCCACCAGCAGAGAGATAGTAAATGAGCAGTTCTTC.